Listed here are 15 T cell receptor beta chains from one sample, sequenced in a study of identical twins. In TCRdb, the 5' RACE reads were re-called with MiXCR into one record per CDR3 protein. The table has 450,000 to 650,000 distinct CDR3 sequences, 9.5% to 10% seen once; the top ten hold 2.5% to 3%. This same sample was also part of a study on yellow fever vaccine responses in identical twins.

Source material: PBMCs. These receptors all come from a woman aged 18-35 years in good health.

The CDR3 DNA sequence: TGCGCCAGCGGGCTAGCGGGGGGCCTGGATGAGCAGTTCTTC. It encodes CASGLAGGLDEQFF. The rearrangement uses TRBV5-1 and TRBJ2-1; TRBD2 aligns across 11 bases. The V gene end was trimmed by 7 bases and the J gene end by 8 bases; junction bases not matched to a gene: 8. This CDR3 comprises 14 residues. The V gene's germline CDR1 is SGHRS and CDR2 YFSETQ.

This clonotype was detected only a few times. This sequence joins TRBV29-1 and TRBJ2-2; D is unresolved. The CDR3 runs to 15 residues. V was clipped by 4 bases and J by 6 bases, with 18 bases between them. CDR1 is SQVTM, CDR2 ANQGSEA, per germline. The CDR3 DNA reads TGCAGCGTTGCTGGTTGGGAAAGTAGGTCCGGGGAGCTGTTTTTT. It translates to CSVAGWESRSGELFF.

The J gene is TRBJ2-3, the V gene TRBV7-6, with a tentative D call TRBD2 (6 bases). Germline V gives CDR1 SGHVS, CDR2 FNYEAQ. V lost 5 bases, J lost 4 bases, and 10 bases lay in between. The CDR3 spans 13 residues. The CDR3 nucleotides read TGTGCCAGCAGCCCCCGACTAGCAGATACGCAGTATTTT. Translating gives CASSPRLADTQYF.

This clonotype has more than one count but fewer than ten. V and J are TRBV5-1 and TRBJ2-1, with D possibly matching TRBD2 (6 bases). Looked up from germline, CDR1 is SGHRS and CDR2 is YFSETQ. The CDR3 runs to 16 residues. V shed 0 bases and J shed 8 bases, with 18 bases lying between them. The CDR3 loop reads CASSLGGISGVDEQFF. The CDR3 DNA is TGCGCCAGCAGCTTGGGGGGGATTTCGGGGGTCGATGAGCAGTTCTTC.

The V call is TRBV7-8, the J call TRBJ2-4, with TRBD2 as a possible D gene (5 bases). The germline V gene has CDR1 SGHVS and CDR2 FQNEAQ. CDR3 size: 16 residues. The ends were cut back, 1 base at V and 7 bases at J, with 17 bases in the middle. CDR3 nucleotide sequence: TGTGCCAGCAGCTTAGAAATCGGGGAAGGGTTGAACATTCAGTACTTC. Its protein product is CASSLEIGEGLNIQYF.

Ten or more counts support this clonotype. The J gene is TRBJ2-1, the V gene TRBV24-1, with 12 bases identical to TRBD1. The CDR3 is made up of 17 amino acids. With V trimmed by 0 bases and J by 10 bases, 9 bases remained unmatched. The germline gives CDR1 KGHDR, CDR2 SFDVKD. CDR3 in amino acids: CATSDLPPGTGGLEQFF. Here the CDR3 DNA reads TGTGCCACCAGTGATTTGCCACCCGGGACAGGGGGCTTAGAGCAGTTCTTC.

This clonotype showed up just a few times. The chain is built from TRBV12-3 or TRBV12-4 and TRBJ2-3; D remains ambiguous. The V gene lost 6 bases and the J gene lost 9 bases, with 16 bases spanning the gap. CDR3 length equals 13 residues. The CDR3 DNA is TGTGCCAGCAGCCTCTTCGAGGAGTGGACGCAGTATTTT. It yields the protein CASSLFEEWTQYF.

This clonotype was counted many times. The chain links TRBV10-3 to TRBJ2-1; 8 bases fit TRBD1. Germline CDR1 and CDR2: ENHRY and SYGVKD. The CDR3 loop spans 15 amino acids. Trimming cost V 0 bases and J 6 bases; bases outside gene matches: 4. CDR3 in amino acids: CAISESSTGGNEQFF. The DNA for the CDR3 is TGTGCCATCAGTGAGTCATCAACAGGGGGCAATGAGCAGTTCTTC.

This clonotype was recorded at least ten times. This rearrangement joins TRBV6-5 to TRBJ2-2; D unresolved. Trimming pared 4 bases from V and 1 base from J, leaving 13 bases between. In germline, CDR1 is MNHEY, CDR2 SVGAGI. This CDR3 spans 16 amino acids. The DNA for the CDR3 is TGTGCCAGCAGTTTCCTACAAGGCGGGAACACCGGGGAGCTGTTTTTT. Translating it yields CASSFLQGGNTGELFF.

This clonotype showed up many times. V and J are TRBV20-1 and TRBJ1-2, with a weak D call TRBD1 (5 bases). Trimming took 4 bases from V and 4 from J, leaving 22 bases between them. Germline CDR1 reads DFQATT; CDR2 reads SNEGSKA (reference sequence). CDR3 length: 16 amino acids. The CDR3 spells CSAMGPTRGEGYGYTF. CDR3 coding DNA: TGCAGTGCTATGGGACCTACTAGAGGGGAGGGCTATGGCTACACCTTC.

This clonotype was recorded at least ten times. This CDR3 reads CASSWGQPSEQYF. For the CDR3, the DNA is TGCGCCAGCAGCTGGGGACAGCCTAGCGAGCAGTACTTC. The chain employs TRBV5-1 and TRBJ2-7; TRBD1 agrees at 7 bases. Germline trimming cut 3 bases from V and 6 bases from J; bases unmatched to any gene: 6. The CDR3 loop spans 13 amino acids. Germline CDR1 and CDR2: SGHRS and YFSETQ.

Only a few counts were recorded for this clonotype. A much larger clone lies one base from this, so it may be a read error. The chain employs TRBV28 and TRBJ2-6, with D perhaps TRBD1 (5 bases). The ends were cut back, 3 bases at V and 0 bases at J, with 9 bases in the middle. Germline V gives CDR1 MDHEN, CDR2 SYDVKM. The CDR3 extends over 16 amino acids. The CDR3 DNA reads as TGTGCCAGCAGTTTTCAGGGTCCCTCTGGGGCCAACGTCCTGACTTTC. This sequence encodes CASSFQGPSGANVLTF.

This clonotype was detected many times. This chain's CDR3 is CASSLGRDIQYF. As DNA, the CDR3 is TGTGCCAGCAGCTTGGGGAGAGACATTCAGTACTTC. This chain links TRBV5-6 with TRBJ2-4, with D unclear. V lost 0 bases and J 8 bases, leaving 6 bases between the germline ends. Germline CDR1 reads SGHDT; CDR2 reads YYEEEE. The CDR3 runs 12 residues.

This clonotype was seen more than once but under ten times. The rearrangement links TRBV7-9 to TRBJ2-1; possible D gene TRBD1, 5 bases. CDR1 is SEHNR and CDR2 is FQNEAQ in the germline V gene (reference sequence). The CDR3 loop spans 13 amino acids. V lost 3 bases and J 6 bases, leaving 9 bases between the germline ends. The CDR3, as DNA: TGTGCCAGCAGCTTCCGAGACAGCAATGAGCAGTTCTTC. Amino acids: CASSFRDSNEQFF.

This rearrangement joins TRBV2 to TRBJ2-3; weak D call: TRBD1 (6 bases). Per the germline V gene, CDR1 is SNHLY and CDR2 is FYNNEI. The V end was cut by 7 bases, the J end by 6 bases, with 14 bases between. The CDR3 has 13 residues. CDR3 sequence reads: CASNSQGTDTQYF. DNA of the CDR3: TGTGCCAGCAACTCCCAGGGGACGGATACGCAGTATTTT. The full variable domain, in which reference TRBV2 and TRBJ2-3 provide the parts outside the CDR3, is EPEVTQTPSHQVTQMGQEVILRCVPISNHLYFYWYRQILGQKVEFLVSFYNNEISEKSEIFDDQFSVERPDGSNFTLKIRSTKLEDSAMYFCASNSQGTDTQYFGPGTRLTVL.